This T cell receptor (beta chain) was sequenced for a study of radiotherapy plus CTLA-4 blockade in lung cancer. Overall study context: Of all patients, approximately 19% responded objectively and approximately 31% showed disease control. Study-level points and caveats: Strongest reported response predictors: early blood clone changes and post-radiation interferon-beta. Clones of tumor-derived TCRs expanded in blood after radiotherapy plus ipilimumab.

Sequencing was performed with immunoSEQ multiplex PCR; in TCRdb, only in-frame clones are kept and a portion is missing. The table lists tens of thousands of clones, 75% to 90% of them singletons. Regarding this clone: Its antigen is undetermined.

Ipilimumab-mediated CTLA-4 blockade plus focal radiation was given to patients having chemo-refractory metastatic non-small-cell lung cancer. The CDR3 is 13 residues long. The V gene's germline CDR1 is KGHSH and CDR2 LQKENI. The V end was cut by 2 bases, the J end by 0 bases, with 4 bases between. The TCR was taken from a human donor with non-small cell lung cancer who had stable disease on radiotherapy plus ipilimumab. The starting material was peripheral blood, obtained from a patient treated with radiotherapy plus ipilimumab. The rearrangement joins TRBV18 to TRBJ1-1; D call uncertain. CDR3 in amino acids: CASSPILNTEAFF. CDR3 in DNA: TGTGCCAGCTCACCAATTTTGAACACTGAAGCTTTCTTT.